This is a list of T cell receptor beta chains from one sample in a study of response to subunit inactivated influenza vaccine. Each CDR3 protein is one row after TCRdb ran MiXCR on the RT-PCR reads. The sample records hundreds of thousands of distinct CDR3 sequences, less than 30% being singletons. Sequences were derived from CD4+ T cells sorted from PBMCs, sampled around 5 days after vaccination. All receptors derive from a man aged 45-60 years who received an inactivated influenza vaccine. The CDR3 runs from the conserved cysteine through the conserved F or W. The D gene is left open where the match is weak. Clone sizes are given selectively: once, few, many, or a class where the clone is expanded.

V	D	J	size	DNA	CDR3
TRBV29-1	TRBD2	TRBJ2-7	.	TGCAGCGTTGAGGGACTAGCGGGAAGTTTGGACGAGCAGTACTTC	CSVEGLAGSLDEQYF
TRBV10-3	TRBD2	TRBJ2-3	.	TGTGCCATCAGGGGCGGGACTAGCGGGAGTAATACGCAGTATTTT	CAIRGGTSGSNTQYF
TRBV20-1	TRBD1	TRBJ2-7	few	TGCAGTGCTAGCGATCTACAGGGGGCGGAGGAGCAGTACTTC	CSASDLQGAEEQYF
TRBV5-1	TRBD1	TRBJ2-3	few	TGCGCCAGCAGCTTGGAGGGACAGGGGGCATCTGATACGCAGTATTTT	CASSLEGQGASDTQYF
TRBV5-6	.	TRBJ2-7	.	TGTGCCAGCAGCTTGCTGGGGGCCAACGAGCAGTACTTC	CASSLLGANEQYF
TRBV4-2	.	TRBJ1-4	.	TGTGCCAGCAGCCATCCCCGCCCGGGGGAAAAACTGTTTTTT	CASSHPRPGEKLFF
TRBV3-1	.	TRBJ2-5	.	TGTGCCAGCAGGGGACGGTTTCAAGAGACCCAGTACTTC	CASRGRFQETQYF
TRBV6-5	.	TRBJ2-3	.	TGTGCCAGCAGTTACTCCGTGGGGGGAGGTACGCAGTATTTT	CASSYSVGGGTQYF
TRBV5-1	TRBD1	TRBJ2-7	many	TGTGCCAGCAGCAGGGACAGGGCCTACGAGCAGTACTTC	CASSRDRAYEQYF
TRBV20-1	.	TRBJ2-4	.	TGCAGTGCTACGGACTCCGTAGCCAAAAACATTCAGTACTTC	CSATDSVAKNIQYF
TRBV29-1	TRBD1	TRBJ1-1	few	TGCAGCGTCTCCCCCAGGGGGCGCGGGAAGACTGAAGCTTTCTTT	CSVSPRGRGKTEAFF
TRBV7-9	.	TRBJ1-5	.	TGTGCCAGCAGCTCGGGGGAGGGGGGCAATCAGCCCCAGCATTTT	CASSSGEGGNQPQHF
TRBV12-3/TRBV12-4	TRBD2	TRBJ2-2	many	TGTGCCAGCACCGCGACTAGCGGGAGGGCCGCGGGGGAGCTGTTTTTT	CASTATSGRAAGELFF
TRBV6-5	.	TRBJ2-2	.	TGTGCCAGCAGTTACTCGGGGGATAGGGGGGAGCTGTTTTTT	CASSYSGDRGELFF
TRBV15	.	TRBJ2-5	few	TGTGCCACCAGCAGTCGTTCAGGGTTCCAAGAGACCCAGTACTTC	CATSSRSGFQETQYF
TRBV29-1	TRBD2	TRBJ2-1	few	TGCAGCGTTGCCTATTCTAGCGGGGGAAATGAGCAGTTCTTC	CSVAYSSGGNEQFF
TRBV11-2	.	TRBJ1-6	.	TGTGCCAGCAGCTCTCGGTCCAAGGAAGGCAATTCACCCCTCCACTTT	CASSSRSKEGNSPLHF
TRBV11-2	TRBD1	TRBJ2-7	.	TGTGCCAGCAGCCCCCGGACAGGGATTGCGGAGCAGTACTTC	CASSPRTGIAEQYF
TRBV20-1	.	TRBJ1-5	many	TGCAGTGCTAGACTCCGCGACAGATACAATCAGCCCCAGCATTTT	CSARLRDRYNQPQHF
TRBV7-9	TRBD2	TRBJ2-6	.	TGTGCCAGCGCTCCCCGGGGGGACGGCTTGACTTTC	CASAPRGDGLTF
TRBV5-1	.	TRBJ2-2	few	TGCGCCAGCCAGGCTTTGGAACCGAACACCGGGGAGCTGTTTTTT	CASQALEPNTGELFF
TRBV24-1	.	TRBJ2-3	few	TGTGCCACCAGTGACCCCGGACAGTGGACAGATACGCAGTATTTT	CATSDPGQWTDTQYF
TRBV20-1	.	TRBJ2-7	few	TGCAGTGCTGCAATAAGGGCCCACGAGCAGTACTTC	CSAAIRAHEQYF
TRBV20-1	.	TRBJ1-4	.	TGCAGTGCTAGTGGGGGGGCCAATGAAAAACTGTTTTTT	CSASGGANEKLFF
TRBV7-2	TRBD1	TRBJ1-6	.	TGTGCCAGCAGTACCATCTACAGGGGGTCCTATAATTCACCCCTCCACTTT	CASSTIYRGSYNSPLHF
TRBV30	.	TRBJ1-2	few	TGTGCCTGGAGTGTACGAGGGCGCGTCTATGGCTACACCTTC	CAWSVRGRVYGYTF
TRBV20-1	.	TRBJ1-2	few	TGCAGTGCTAGGCGGCAGGGATCCTCCAACTATGGCTACACCTTC	CSARRQGSSNYGYTF
TRBV15	TRBD2	TRBJ2-5	few	TGTGCCACCAGCATCCGACTAGCGGAGACCCAGTACTTC	CATSIRLAETQYF
TRBV29-1	.	TRBJ1-5	.	TGCAGCGTTTTGACGGGGGGGAACCAGCCCCAGCATTTT	CSVLTGGNQPQHF
TRBV7-9	TRBD1	TRBJ2-1	.	TGTGCCAGCAGCTCGCCCCAAACGACAGGGGTGCGAAATGAGCAGTTCTTC	CASSSPQTTGVRNEQFF
TRBV5-1	TRBD1	TRBJ2-1	many	TGCGCCAGCAGCATCCGGACAGGGGACAATGAGCAGTTCTTC	CASSIRTGDNEQFF
TRBV7-2	.	TRBJ1-2	few	TGTGCCAGCAGCTTAGGTTCGTTGACAGGAGGAGGCTACACCTTC	CASSLGSLTGGGYTF
TRBV24-1	TRBD1	TRBJ1-1	few	TGTGCCACCAGTGATGCCGGGACAGGGAACACTGAAGCTTTCTTT	CATSDAGTGNTEAFF
TRBV10-3	.	TRBJ1-5	few	TGTGCCATCTGGACGGGGGCAAGTCAGCCCCAGCATTTT	CAIWTGASQPQHF